The present entry profiles one T cell receptor (beta chain) with its context. This entry belongs to a study of cytomegalovirus exposure and HLA in healthy donors. Libraries were prepared by immunoSEQ multiplex PCR; TCRdb keeps only in-frame clonotypes and omits some of them. The sample yields some 120,000 clones, about 88% seen once. Germline V gene data show CDR1 as SQVTM and CDR2 as ANQGSEA. The V end was cut by 6 bases, the J end by 10 bases, with 21 bases between. The CDR3 has 13 residues. V usage is TRBV29-1 and J usage is TRBJ1-1; no firm D call. The sample consisted of PBMCs. The TCR comes from a woman under 30 in good health and CMV-seronegative. In DNA form, the CDR3 reads TGCAGCGTCCCCCCCTGGGATACCCGGGGAGCTTTCTTT. Protein sequence: CSVPPWDTRGAFF.